The source of this T cell receptor (beta chain) is a study of blood T cell repertoires in COVID-19. Trimming took 3 bases from V and 4 from J; bases not matched to a gene: 7. Germline V gene lookup returns CDR1 MDHEN and CDR2 SYDVKM. The CDR3 runs 16 residues. Assay used: immunoSEQ multiplex PCR; TCRdb lists only in-frame clones, some missing. The data hold approximately 210,000 clones, with around four fifths observed a single time. Sequencing was performed on peripheral blood. This chain uses TRBV28 with TRBJ2-1; TRBD2 aligns across 9 bases. This clonotype originated in a man between 50 and 59 years old with active or convalescent COVID-19. In nucleotides, the CDR3 is TGTGCCAGCAGTTTGCAAGGACTAGCGCCTTACAATGAGCAGTTCTTC. Protein product: CASSLQGLAPYNEQFF.